These T cell receptor beta chains were read from a single sample in a study of tumor-infiltrating lymphocytes in primary liver carcinoma. TCRdb itself ran the multiplex PCR reads through MiXCR, one entry per CDR3 protein. The sample shows 50,000 or so distinct CDR3 sequences, around 73% of them seen only once. The sequencing input was liver tumor tissue from sampling region 5. The receptors shown here come from a man aged 35-49 years with primary liver carcinoma and hepatitis B virus infection. Each CDR3 is given with its conserved first and last residue. Each record gives: clone size, J gene, V gene, D gene, CDR3 protein, CDR3 DNA. A D gene is named only where the DNA matches it firmly. Clone size is shown for a subset of rows, as once, few, many or a class of expanded clone.

clone size: .
J gene: TRBJ1-2
V gene: TRBV6-1
D gene: .
CDR3 protein: CASSATLYGYTF
CDR3 DNA: TGTGCCAGTAGTGCCACCCTATATGGCTACACCTTT

clone size: .
J gene: TRBJ2-1
V gene: TRBV5-1
D gene: .
CDR3 protein: CASREQGLAYKEQFF
CDR3 DNA: TGCGCCAGCAGGGAGCAGGGGCTGGCCTACAAGGAGCAGTTCTTC

clone size: .
J gene: TRBJ1-3
V gene: TRBV7-8
D gene: TRBD1
CDR3 protein: CASSSGQGSGNTIYF
CDR3 DNA: TGTGCCAGCAGCTCTGGACAGGGTTCTGGAAACACCATATATTTT

clone size: .
J gene: TRBJ2-7
V gene: TRBV7-8
D gene: .
CDR3 protein: CASSGWDGPHQQYF
CDR3 DNA: TGTGCCAGCAGCGGCTGGGACGGCCCCCACCAGCAGTACTTC

clone size: few
J gene: TRBJ2-6
V gene: TRBV11-2
D gene: .
CDR3 protein: CASSFDRAGANAMTF
CDR3 DNA: TGTGCCAGCAGCTTCGATCGGGCTGGGGCCAACGCCATGACTTTC

clone size: .
J gene: TRBJ2-7
V gene: TRBV5-1
D gene: .
CDR3 protein: CASSFSASPNYEQYF
CDR3 DNA: TGTGCCAGCAGCTTTAGCGCGAGCCCCAACTACGAGCAGTACTTC

clone size: .
J gene: TRBJ2-1
V gene: TRBV25-1
D gene: TRBD2
CDR3 protein: CVSTAGGSYNEQFF
CDR3 DNA: TGTGTCAGTACGGCGGGAGGCTCCTACAATGAGCAGTTCTTC

clone size: .
J gene: TRBJ2-7
V gene: TRBV29-1
D gene: .
CDR3 protein: CIVVDAPGEQYF
CDR3 DNA: TGCATCGTTGTGGACGCACCCGGTGAGCAGTACTTC

clone size: once
J gene: TRBJ2-5
V gene: TRBV5-1
D gene: .
CDR3 protein: CASSPLEVGGETHYF
CDR3 DNA: TGCGCCAGCAGCCCATTGGAGGTCGGGGGAGAGACCCATTACTTC

clone size: .
J gene: TRBJ2-7
V gene: TRBV5-4
D gene: .
CDR3 protein: CASSEADLATEQYF
CDR3 DNA: TGTGCCAGCAGCGAGGCGGACTTGGCCACCGAGCAGTACTTC

clone size: .
J gene: TRBJ1-4
V gene: TRBV6-1
D gene: .
CDR3 protein: CASSEAGVAANEKLFF
CDR3 DNA: TGTGCCAGCAGTGAAGCGGGGGTCGCAGCTAATGAAAAACTGTTTTTT

clone size: .
J gene: TRBJ1-2
V gene: TRBV10-3
D gene: .
CDR3 protein: CVVSESWQGSGYTF
CDR3 DNA: TGTGTCGTCAGTGAGTCGTGGCAGGGCAGTGGCTACACCTTC

clone size: .
J gene: TRBJ2-7
V gene: TRBV5-1
D gene: .
CDR3 protein: CASGLGNSGYEQYF
CDR3 DNA: TGCGCCAGCGGCTTGGGGAATAGCGGCTACGAGCAGTACTTC

clone size: .
J gene: TRBJ1-2
V gene: TRBV6-5
D gene: .
CDR3 protein: CASTLSRGHGYTF
CDR3 DNA: TGTGCCAGCACCCTCAGTCGGGGCCATGGATACACCTTC

clone size: .
J gene: TRBJ2-3
V gene: TRBV6-5
D gene: TRBD2
CDR3 protein: CASSPGLAGTYTQYF
CDR3 DNA: TGTGCCAGCAGCCCAGGACTAGCTGGAACATATACGCAGTATTTT

clone size: .
J gene: TRBJ2-1
V gene: TRBV28
D gene: .
CDR3 protein: CASSLGPILRWGACAYNERFF
CDR3 DNA: TGTGCCAGTAGTTTAGGGCCAATCCTACGGTGGGGTGCGTGCGCCTACAATGAGCGGTTCTTC

clone size: .
J gene: TRBJ1-5
V gene: TRBV4-1
D gene: TRBD1
CDR3 protein: CANSQDGQGQPQHF
CDR3 DNA: TGCGCCAACAGCCAAGATGGACAGGGTCAGCCTCAGCATTTT

clone size: .
J gene: TRBJ2-1
V gene: TRBV28
D gene: .
CDR3 protein: CASIPPERWGYNRQFF
CDR3 DNA: TGTGCCAGCATCCCCCCGGAGCGGTGGGGCTACAATAGGCAGTTCTTC

clone size: .
J gene: TRBJ2-3
V gene: TRBV30
D gene: TRBD2
CDR3 protein: CAWGLGTQYF
CDR3 DNA: TGCGCCTGGGGACTAGGTACGCAGTATTTT

clone size: .
J gene: TRBJ2-7
V gene: TRBV7-9
D gene: TRBD2
CDR3 protein: CASIFAAGVREQYF
CDR3 DNA: TGTGCCAGCATCTTTGCGGCGGGGGTCCGGGAGCAGTACTTC

clone size: .
J gene: TRBJ2-5
V gene: TRBV5-5
D gene: .
CDR3 protein: CANSFGGFAETQYF
CDR3 DNA: TGTGCCAATAGCTTTGGGGGCTTCGCGGAGACCCAGTACTTC

clone size: few
J gene: TRBJ2-1
V gene: TRBV29-1
D gene: TRBD2
CDR3 protein: CSVGLAGWFYNEQFF
CDR3 DNA: TGCAGCGTTGGATTAGCGGGATGGTTCTACAATGAGCAGTTTTTC

clone size: .
J gene: TRBJ1-5
V gene: TRBV30
D gene: TRBD1
CDR3 protein: CTWRGQGGNQPRHF
CDR3 DNA: TGTACCTGGAGGGGGCAGGGGGGAAATCAGCCCCGGCATTTT

clone size: .
J gene: TRBJ2-5
V gene: TRBV29-1
D gene: .
CDR3 protein: CNVAPLVGTGENQYF
CDR3 DNA: TGCAACGTTGCCCCTCTTGTGGGAACGGGAGAGAACCAGTACTTC

clone size: many
J gene: TRBJ1-2
V gene: TRBV3-1
D gene: .
CDR3 protein: CASSLRGTSGGYTF
CDR3 DNA: TGTGCCAGCAGCCTGAGGGGGACTTCCGGTGGCTACACCTTC

clone size: .
J gene: TRBJ2-1
V gene: TRBV10-3
D gene: .
CDR3 protein: CVISATIQSHNEQFF
CDR3 DNA: TGTGTCATCAGCGCGACTATCCAATCCCACAATGAGCAGTTCTTC

clone size: .
J gene: TRBJ2-7
V gene: TRBV28
D gene: TRBD1
CDR3 protein: CASNSGTDVPYEQYF
CDR3 DNA: TGTGCCAGCAATTCCGGGACAGATGTCCCCTACGAGCAGTACTTC

clone size: .
J gene: TRBJ2-1
V gene: TRBV29-1
D gene: .
CDR3 protein: CGVKDSDYNEQFF
CDR3 DNA: TGCGGCGTCAAGGACAGTGATTACAATGAGCAGTTCTTC

clone size: .
J gene: TRBJ1-4
V gene: TRBV11-2
D gene: .
CDR3 protein: CASSSLTGRSEKLFF
CDR3 DNA: TGTGCCAGCAGCTCTCTGACAGGCCGTAGCGAAAAACTGTTTTTT

clone size: .
J gene: TRBJ2-5
V gene: TRBV4-2
D gene: .
CDR3 protein: CASSQGGITSQETQYF
CDR3 DNA: TGTGCCAGCAGCCAAGGAGGGATAACCTCCCAAGAGACCCAGTACTTT